Below are 17 T cell receptor beta chains sequenced from a single sample in a study of blood T cells in healthy people across ages. Alongside a J-beta primer mix, a sample-barcoded 5' primer served in a second PCR lasting roughly 6 to 11 cycles. TCRdb itself ran the 5' RACE reads through MiXCR, one entry per CDR3 protein. The sample carries over 1,500,000 distinct CDR3 sequences, about 50% recorded once. The specimen sequenced was blood. All receptors derive from a woman in her forties in good health.

There are a few counts of this clonotype. The V call is TRBV19, the J call TRBJ1-5; D call uncertain. The V and J ends lost 5 bases and 4 bases respectively, with 3 bases between them. The V gene's germline CDR1 is LNHDA and CDR2 SQIVND (reference sequence). The length of the CDR3 is 11 residues. CDR3 coding DNA: TGTGCCAGTAGTCAAAATCAGCCCCAGCATTTT. Protein: CASSQNQPQHF.

The CDR3 DNA is TGTGCCAGCAGCTTAGCAGCGGGGGGCAACTCCTACGAGCAGTACTTC. This translates into CASSLAAGGNSYEQYF. This chain uses TRBV7-2 with TRBJ2-7; TRBD2 aligns across 9 bases. V lost 0 bases, J lost 0 bases, and 3 bases stayed unmatched. Germline assignment: CDR1 SGHTA and CDR2 FQGNSA. This CDR3 comprises 16 residues.

This chain links TRBV3-1 with TRBJ2-5, with 7 bases matching TRBD1. V was clipped by 3 bases and J by 5 bases; unmatched bases: 6. Germline V CDR1 and CDR2: LGHDT, YNNKEL (reference sequence). This CDR3 contains 14 residues. CDR3 sequence reads: CASSHRDSAETQYF. Written as DNA, the CDR3 is TGTGCCAGCAGCCACCGGGACAGTGCGGAGACCCAGTACTTC.

The V and J genes are TRBV20-1 and TRBJ2-3, with a tentative D call TRBD2 (6 bases). The CDR3 totals 12 residues. Per germline, CDR1 DFQATT and CDR2 SNEGSKA (reference sequence). V gave up 5 bases and J gave up 2 bases, with 8 bases separating them. The CDR3 sequence is CSAGLITDTQYF. In nucleotides, the CDR3 is TGCAGTGCTGGACTAATCACAGATACGCAGTATTTT.

As DNA, the CDR3 is TGTGCCATCAGTGACGCCCCGGGACAGGGCTACAATCAGCCCCAGCATTTT. It specifies CAISDAPGQGYNQPQHF. The chain combines TRBV10-3 with TRBJ1-5; 9 positions match TRBD1. The CDR3 has 17 amino acids. After removal of 3 bases from V and 3 bases from J, the junction contained 9 bases not matched to a gene. Germline V gene data show CDR1 as ENHRY and CDR2 as SYGVKD.

The chain employs TRBV27 and TRBJ1-4; 9 nucleotides match TRBD1. V trimming: 3 bases; J trimming: 10 bases; junction bases outside the gene matches: 6. CDR1 is MNHEY, CDR2 SMNVEV, per germline (reference sequence). This CDR3 comprises 14 residues. CDR3 nucleotide sequence: TGTGCCAGCAGTTTCAGGACAGGGGACGGAAAACTGTTTTTT. This encodes CASSFRTGDGKLFF.

The chain is built from TRBV7-2 and TRBJ2-3, with TRBD2 as a possible D gene (6 bases). The V end was cut by 5 bases, the J end by 4 bases, with 10 bases between. The CDR3 is made up of 13 amino acids. From germline, CDR1 is SGHTA and CDR2 FQGNSA. This CDR3 is CASSGRGSDTQYF. The CDR3 DNA follows: TGTGCCAGCAGCGGGCGGGGTTCAGATACGCAGTATTTT.

At least ten counts were recorded for this clonotype. At one of its ends the junction is not consistent with the germline gene, which may arise from a read error. This chain links TRBV5-1 with TRBJ2-5; TRBD1 agrees at 7 bases. Looked up from germline, CDR1 is SGHRS and CDR2 is YFSETQ. The CDR3 runs 13 residues. In DNA, the CDR3 is TGTGCCAGCAGCTTACAGGGGCCAGAGACCCAGTACTTC. Protein product: CASSLQGPETQYF.

A note on this clonotype: The junction departs from germline at one end; a sequencing error may be responsible. This rearrangement joins TRBV20-1 to TRBJ1-5; tentatively, D is TRBD1 (5 bases). The CDR3 is 12 residues long. Germline V gene lookup returns CDR1 DFQATT and CDR2 SNEGSKA (reference sequence). The CDR3 is CSARGASQPQHF. CDR3 DNA sequence: TGCAGTGCAAGAGGGGCGAGTCAGCCCCAGCATTTT.

CDR3 sequence (DNA): TGCAGTGCTAGGTCGGGGGGCCTCACAGATACGCAGTATTTT. Its translation: CSARSGGLTDTQYF. The V gene is TRBV20-1, the J gene TRBJ2-3; TRBD2 is a possible D gene (7 bases). This CDR3 has 14 residues. The V gene lost 3 bases and the J gene lost 2 bases, with 12 bases spanning the gap. CDR1 and CDR2 from the germline V gene are DFQATT and SNEGSKA (reference sequence).

The chain uses TRBV29-1 and TRBJ1-1; 9 nucleotides match TRBD1. Germline assignment: CDR1 SQVTM and CDR2 ANQGSEA. The CDR3 contains 16 residues. V was pared by 7 bases and J by 3 bases, with 15 bases of the junction left unmatched. The CDR3 reads CSASNEQGAADTEAFF. In DNA, the CDR3 is TGCAGCGCCAGCAATGAACAGGGGGCAGCTGACACTGAAGCTTTCTTT.

Here the CDR3 reads CASSQGVGGTDTQYF. CDR3 DNA: TGTGCCAGCAGCCAGGGAGTAGGAGGCACAGATACGCAGTATTTT. The chain couples TRBV7-2 to TRBJ2-3, with D perhaps TRBD1 or TRBD2 (5 bases each). Germline V gene sequence: CDR1 SGHTA, CDR2 FQGNSA. This CDR3 spans 15 amino acids. The ends were cut back, 5 bases at V and 1 base at J, with 13 bases in the middle.

This sequence joins TRBV20-1 and TRBJ2-1, with 15 bases aligning to TRBD2. The CDR3 covers 12 residues. Germline V gene sequence: CDR1 DFQATT, CDR2 SNEGSKA (reference sequence). DNA of the CDR3: TGCAGCGGACTAGCGGGGGGGAATGAGCAGTTCTTC. It codes for CSGLAGGNEQFF.

This clonotype has more than one count but fewer than ten. V is TRBV13 and J is TRBJ2-5; 8 bases match TRBD2. There are 13 residues in the CDR3. Germline V gene lookup returns CDR1 PRHDT and CDR2 FYEKMQ (reference sequence). The junction had 10 bases not matched to a gene; V was cut back by 5 bases and J by 11 bases. The CDR3 spells CASSPRAGVEQYF. DNA of the CDR3: TGTGCCAGCAGCCCTAGAGCGGGGGTTGAGCAGTACTTC. The full variable domain, its missing parts supplied by reference TRBV13 and TRBJ2-5, is AAGVIQSPRHLIKEKRETATLKCYPIPRHDTVYWYQQGPGQDPQFLISFYEKMQSDKGSIPDRFSAQQFSDYHSELNMSSLELGDSALYFCASSPRAGVEQYFGPGTRLLVL.

This clonotype was counted between two and nine times. The chain uses TRBV28 and TRBJ2-4; the D gene could be TRBD1 or TRBD2 (5 bases each). The germline V and J ends were trimmed by 10 bases and 3 bases, with 13 bases remaining between them. There are 13 residues in the CDR3. Germline-derived CDR1 and CDR2 are MDHEN and SYDVKM. This CDR3 reads CAIRGANKNIQYF. In DNA form, the CDR3 reads TGTGCCATTCGAGGGGCGAACAAAAACATTCAGTACTTC.

The chain combines TRBV28 with TRBJ2-1; D is possibly TRBD1 (6 bases). The CDR3 is made up of 12 amino acids. Germline V gene data show CDR1 as MDHEN and CDR2 as SYDVKM. Trimming stripped 1 base from V and 15 bases from J, with 13 bases between. CDR3 loop: CASSLSRGGGFF. In DNA form, the CDR3 reads TGTGCCAGCAGTTTATCCAGGGGTGGGGGGTTCTTC.

V is TRBV27 and J is TRBJ2-3, with D perhaps assigned TRBD1 or TRBD2 (6 bases each). With 7 bases removed from V and 4 bases from J, the gap between germline ends came to 18 bases. The CDR3 has 15 residues. Germline V CDR1 and CDR2: MNHEY, SMNVEV (reference sequence). This chain's CDR3 is CASTQERGVADTQYF. The DNA of the CDR3 is TGTGCCAGCACCCAAGAGAGGGGGGTGGCAGATACGCAGTATTTT.